The entry that follows covers one T cell receptor (beta chain) sequence. The data stem from a study of blood T cell repertoires in COVID-19. Study summary: Collection of acute and convalescent COVID-19 samples took place in the United States, Italy and Spain. PBMCs, B-cell-depleted T cells, or T cells provided the cDNA or gDNA that made up the material.

As handled by the study authors: Amplifying reference gene primers gave estimates of nucleated cell counts. Sequenced by immunoSEQ multiplex PCR; TCRdb stores in-frame clones only, minus some. The DNA gave D and trimming, while V, J and clone size come from that table. The sample includes just over 95,000 clones, about 86% of them seen just once. Trimming cost V 4 bases and J 0 bases, with 11 bases left between them. From germline, CDR1 is LGHDT and CDR2 YNNKEL (reference sequence). This CDR3 spans 15 amino acids. The chain joins TRBV3-1 (or the pseudogene TRBV3-2) to TRBJ2-3; possible D gene TRBD2, 6 bases. Sequenced input: peripheral blood. The clonotype was recovered from a human donor in a cohort sampled during active COVID-19. In DNA form, the CDR3 reads TGTGCCAGCAGCCCACTAGCCTACAGCACAGATACGCAGTATTTT. Translation gives CASSPLAYSTDTQYF.